This T cell receptor beta chain was sequenced during a study of T cell responses to AZD1222 COVID-19 vaccine. CDR3 size: 14 residues. The germline V and J ends were trimmed by 3 bases and 7 bases, with 15 bases remaining between them. Germline V gives CDR1 SGHTA, CDR2 FQGNSA. Note on this clone: The antigen remains unidentified.

Study-level findings and limits: Only five or six people who got AZD1222 tested seropositive at baseline.

Sequencing was performed with immunoSEQ multiplex PCR; in TCRdb, only in-frame clones are kept and a portion is missing. The repertoire holds some 180,000 clones, with about 92% as singletons. Specimen: peripheral blood, collected 28 days after the second dose of the MenACWY control vaccine. The sequence derives from an adult who received the MenACWY meningococcal vaccine as a control. This chain joins TRBV7-2 and TRBJ1-2; weak D call: TRBD1 (6 bases). CDR3 nucleotide sequence: TGTGCCAGCAGCTTGGCACGGGACAACCCTGGCTACACCTTC. Translated: CASSLARDNPGYTF.